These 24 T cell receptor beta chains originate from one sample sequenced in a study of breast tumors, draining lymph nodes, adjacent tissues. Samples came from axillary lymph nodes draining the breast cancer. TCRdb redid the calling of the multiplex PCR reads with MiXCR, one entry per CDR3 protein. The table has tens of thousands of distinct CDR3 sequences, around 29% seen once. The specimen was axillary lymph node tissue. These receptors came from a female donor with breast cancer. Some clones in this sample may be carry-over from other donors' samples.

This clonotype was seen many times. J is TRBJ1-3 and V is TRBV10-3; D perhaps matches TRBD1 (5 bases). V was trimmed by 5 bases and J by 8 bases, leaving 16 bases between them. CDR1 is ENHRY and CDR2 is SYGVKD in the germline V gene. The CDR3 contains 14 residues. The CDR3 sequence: CAISPNIGDYTIYF. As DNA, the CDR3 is TGTGCCATCAGTCCGAATATCGGGGACTACACCATATATTTT.

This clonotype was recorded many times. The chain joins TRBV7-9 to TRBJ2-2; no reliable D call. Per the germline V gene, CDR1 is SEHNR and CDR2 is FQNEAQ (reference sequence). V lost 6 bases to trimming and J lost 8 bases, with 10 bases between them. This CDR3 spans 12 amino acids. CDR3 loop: CASRTNLGELFF. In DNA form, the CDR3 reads TGTGCCAGCAGGACGAACTTAGGGGAGCTGTTTTTT.

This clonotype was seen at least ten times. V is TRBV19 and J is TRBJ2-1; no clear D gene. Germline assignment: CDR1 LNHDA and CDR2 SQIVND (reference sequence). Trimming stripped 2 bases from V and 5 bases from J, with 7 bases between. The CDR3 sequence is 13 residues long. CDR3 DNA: TGTGCCAGTAGTATATCGCGGAACAATGAGCAGTTCTTC. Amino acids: CASSISRNNEQFF.

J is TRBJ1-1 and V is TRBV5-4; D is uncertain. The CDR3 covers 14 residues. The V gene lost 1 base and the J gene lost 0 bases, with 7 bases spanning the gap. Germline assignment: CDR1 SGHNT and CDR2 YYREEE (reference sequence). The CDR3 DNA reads TGTGCCAGCAGCTTGATAAGCATGAACACTGAAGCTTTCTTT. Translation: CASSLISMNTEAFF. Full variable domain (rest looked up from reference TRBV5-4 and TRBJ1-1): ETGVTQSPTHLIKTRGQQVTLRCSSQSGHNTVSWYQQALGQGPQFIFQYYREEENGRGNFPPRFSGLQFPNYSSELNVNALELDDSALYLCASSLISMNTEAFFGQGTRLTVV.

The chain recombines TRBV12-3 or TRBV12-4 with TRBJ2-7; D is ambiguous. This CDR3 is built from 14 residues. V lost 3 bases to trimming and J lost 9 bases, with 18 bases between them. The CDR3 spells CASSLSGSSPLQYF. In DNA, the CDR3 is TGTGCCAGCAGTTTGTCCGGGTCATCGCCCCTGCAGTACTTC.

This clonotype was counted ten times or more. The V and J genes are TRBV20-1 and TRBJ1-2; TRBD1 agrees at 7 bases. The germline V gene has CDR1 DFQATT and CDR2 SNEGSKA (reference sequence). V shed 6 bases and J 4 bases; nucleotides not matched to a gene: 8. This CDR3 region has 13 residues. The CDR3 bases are TGCAGTGCCCAAAGGGACAGCCTCTATGGCTACACCTTC. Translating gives CSAQRDSLYGYTF.

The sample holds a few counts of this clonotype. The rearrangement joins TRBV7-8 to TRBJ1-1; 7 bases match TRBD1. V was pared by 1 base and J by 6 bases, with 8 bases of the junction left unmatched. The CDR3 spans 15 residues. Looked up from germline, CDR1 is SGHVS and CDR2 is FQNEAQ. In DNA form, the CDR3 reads TGTGCCAGCAGCTTAGTTTCACAGGGGTCGGCTGAAGCTTTCTTT. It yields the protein CASSLVSQGSAEAFF.

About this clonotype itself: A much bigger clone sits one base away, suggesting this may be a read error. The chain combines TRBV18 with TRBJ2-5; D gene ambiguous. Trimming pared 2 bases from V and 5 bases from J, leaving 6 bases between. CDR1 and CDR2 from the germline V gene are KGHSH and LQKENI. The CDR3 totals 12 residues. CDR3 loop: CASSPSQETQYF. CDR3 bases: TGTGCCAGCTCACCATCTCAGGAGACCCAGTACTTC.

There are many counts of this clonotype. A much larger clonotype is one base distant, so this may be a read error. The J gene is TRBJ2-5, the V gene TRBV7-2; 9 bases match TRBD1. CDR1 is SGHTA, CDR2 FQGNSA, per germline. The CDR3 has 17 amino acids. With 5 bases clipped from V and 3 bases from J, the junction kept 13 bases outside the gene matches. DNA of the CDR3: TGTGCCAGCAGCGTCATCCTAAACAGGGGGCGTAAAGAGACCCAGTACTTC. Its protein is CASSVILNRGRKETQYF.

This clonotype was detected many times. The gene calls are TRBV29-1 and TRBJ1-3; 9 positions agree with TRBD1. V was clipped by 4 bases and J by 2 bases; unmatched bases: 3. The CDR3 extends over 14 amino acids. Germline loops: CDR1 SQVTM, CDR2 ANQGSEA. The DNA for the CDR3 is TGCAGCGTTGCCCGGGACAGGGCTGGAAACACCATATATTTT. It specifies CSVARDRAGNTIYF.

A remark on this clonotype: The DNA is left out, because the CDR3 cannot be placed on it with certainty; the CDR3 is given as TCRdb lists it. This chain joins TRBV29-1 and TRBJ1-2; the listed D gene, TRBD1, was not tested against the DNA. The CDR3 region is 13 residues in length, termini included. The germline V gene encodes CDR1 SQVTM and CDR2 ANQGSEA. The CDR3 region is CSAGGQENYGCTF.

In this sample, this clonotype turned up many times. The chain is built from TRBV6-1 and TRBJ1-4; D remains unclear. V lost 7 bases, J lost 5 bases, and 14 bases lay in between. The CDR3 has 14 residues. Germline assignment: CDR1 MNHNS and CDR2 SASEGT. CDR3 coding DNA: TGTGCCAGCACGTATTCGAGAGTAAATGAAAAACTGTTTTTT. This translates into CASTYSRVNEKLFF.

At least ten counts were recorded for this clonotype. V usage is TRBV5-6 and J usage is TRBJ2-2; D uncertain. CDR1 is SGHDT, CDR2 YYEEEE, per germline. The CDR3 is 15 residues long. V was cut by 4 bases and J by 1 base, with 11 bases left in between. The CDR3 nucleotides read TGTGCCAGCAGCGAGTGGTGGCGGAACACCGGGGAGCTGTTTTTT. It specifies CASSEWWRNTGELFF.

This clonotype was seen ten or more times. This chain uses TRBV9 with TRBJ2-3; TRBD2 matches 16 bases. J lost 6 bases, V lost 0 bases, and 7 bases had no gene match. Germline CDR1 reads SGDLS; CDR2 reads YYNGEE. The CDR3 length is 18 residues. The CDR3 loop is CASSVAGLAGGPSDTQYF. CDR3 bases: TGTGCCAGCAGCGTAGCGGGACTAGCGGGAGGGCCCAGCGATACGCAGTATTTT.

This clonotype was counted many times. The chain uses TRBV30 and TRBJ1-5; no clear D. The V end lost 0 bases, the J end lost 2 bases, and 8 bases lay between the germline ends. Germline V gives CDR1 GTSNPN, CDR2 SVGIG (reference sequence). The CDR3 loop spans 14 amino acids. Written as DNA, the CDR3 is TGTGCCTGGAGTGTATCCAGTCGCAATCAGCCCCAGCATTTT. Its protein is CAWSVSSRNQPQHF.

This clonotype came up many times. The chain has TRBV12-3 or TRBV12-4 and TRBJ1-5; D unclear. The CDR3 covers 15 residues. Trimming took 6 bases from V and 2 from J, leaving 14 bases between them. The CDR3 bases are TGTGCCAGCAGCCTCTCGGGGATTGGCAATCAGCCCCAGCATTTT. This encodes CASSLSGIGNQPQHF.

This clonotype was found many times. This CDR3 is CAVRGRGETQYF. CDR3 in DNA: TGCGCCGTCCGGGGGAGAGGAGAGACCCAGTACTTC. This sequence joins TRBV10-2 and TRBJ2-5; TRBD2 is a possible D gene (6 bases). Germline assignment: CDR1 WSHSY and CDR2 SAAADI. The CDR3 spans 12 residues. Trimming took off 11 bases at V and 4 bases at J, with 14 bases between the two ends.

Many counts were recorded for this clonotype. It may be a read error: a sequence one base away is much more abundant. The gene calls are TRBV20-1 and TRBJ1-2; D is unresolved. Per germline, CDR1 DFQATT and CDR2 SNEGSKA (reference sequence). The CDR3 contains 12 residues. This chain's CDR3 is CSARGIREGSTF. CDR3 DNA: TGCAGTGCTAGAGGTATACGAGAAGGCTCCACCTTC.

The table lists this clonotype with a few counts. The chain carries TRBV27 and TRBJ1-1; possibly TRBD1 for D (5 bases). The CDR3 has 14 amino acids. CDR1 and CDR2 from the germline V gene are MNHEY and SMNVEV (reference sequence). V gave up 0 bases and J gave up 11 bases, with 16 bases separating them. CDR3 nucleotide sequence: TGTGCCAGCAGTTTATCTGCCGGGACCCGGGTGGCTTTCTTT. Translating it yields CASSLSAGTRVAFF.

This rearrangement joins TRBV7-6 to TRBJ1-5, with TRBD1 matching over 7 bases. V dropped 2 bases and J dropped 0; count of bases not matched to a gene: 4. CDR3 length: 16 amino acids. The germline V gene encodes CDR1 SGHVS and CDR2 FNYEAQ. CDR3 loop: CASSLPGTASNQPQHF. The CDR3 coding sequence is TGTGCCAGCAGCTTACCTGGGACAGCTAGCAATCAGCCCCAGCATTTT.

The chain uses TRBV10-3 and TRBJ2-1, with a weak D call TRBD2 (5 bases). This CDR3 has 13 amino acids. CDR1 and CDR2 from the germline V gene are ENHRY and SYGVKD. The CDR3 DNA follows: TGTGCTAGAGTAGAGGGAGTCTACAATGAGCAGTTCTTC. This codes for CARVEGVYNEQFF.

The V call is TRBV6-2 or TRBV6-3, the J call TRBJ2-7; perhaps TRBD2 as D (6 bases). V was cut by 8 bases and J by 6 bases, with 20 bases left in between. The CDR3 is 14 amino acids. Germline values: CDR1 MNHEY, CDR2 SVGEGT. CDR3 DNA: TGTGCCAGCGGCCCGGGACTTTTGGCTTCCGAGCAGTACTTC. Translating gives CASGPGLLASEQYF.

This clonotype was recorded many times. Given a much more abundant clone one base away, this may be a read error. The CDR3: CSARGSYEQSF. In DNA form, the CDR3 reads TGCAGTGCTAGAGGGTCCTACGAGCAGTCCTTC. The chain couples TRBV20-1 to TRBJ2-7; no definite D call. Germline loops: CDR1 DFQATT, CDR2 SNEGSKA (reference sequence). This CDR3 has 11 amino acids.

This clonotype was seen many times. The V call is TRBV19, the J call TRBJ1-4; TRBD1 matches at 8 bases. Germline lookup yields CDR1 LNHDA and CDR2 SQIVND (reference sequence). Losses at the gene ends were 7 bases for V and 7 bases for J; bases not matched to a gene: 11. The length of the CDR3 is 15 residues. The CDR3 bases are TGTGCCAGTACCACAGGGGGGCGTCTAGGTGAAAAACTGTTTTTT. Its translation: CASTTGGRLGEKLFF.